A single T cell receptor beta chain is shown here with its context. The data belong to a study of cytomegalovirus exposure and HLA in healthy donors. The CDR3 is 14 residues long. In germline, CDR1 is SNHLY, CDR2 FYNNEI. The junction had 5 bases not matched to a gene; V was cut back by 6 bases and J by 4 bases. This PCR relied on a set of 60 Vbeta primers and 13 Jbeta primers. Sequenced by immunoSEQ multiplex PCR; TCRdb stores in-frame clones only, minus some. The data hold around 150,000 clones, with over 60% observed a single time. The TCR originated in a man aged 30 to 39 in good health and CMV-seronegative. The chain couples TRBV2 to TRBJ2-3; 9 bases line up with TRBD1. Material for sequencing was PBMCs. CDR3 bases: TGTGCCAGCAGGCGGGACAGGGCCCCAGATACGCAGTATTTT. This encodes CASRRDRAPDTQYF.